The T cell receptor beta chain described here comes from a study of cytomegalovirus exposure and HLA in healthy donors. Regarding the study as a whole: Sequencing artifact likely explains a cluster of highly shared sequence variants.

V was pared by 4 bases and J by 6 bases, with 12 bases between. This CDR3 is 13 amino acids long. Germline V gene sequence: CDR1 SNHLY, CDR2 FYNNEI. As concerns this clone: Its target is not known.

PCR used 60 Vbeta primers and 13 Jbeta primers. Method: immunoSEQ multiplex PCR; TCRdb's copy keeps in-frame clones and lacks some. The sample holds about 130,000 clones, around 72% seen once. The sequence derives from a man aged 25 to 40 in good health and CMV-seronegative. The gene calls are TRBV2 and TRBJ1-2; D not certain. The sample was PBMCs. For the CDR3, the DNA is TGTGCCAGCAGTGCGGAGGGTACGGATGGCTACACCTTC. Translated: CASSAEGTDGYTF. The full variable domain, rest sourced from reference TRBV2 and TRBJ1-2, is EPEVTQTPSHQVTQMGQEVILRCVPISNHLYFYWYRQILGQKVEFLVSFYNNEISEKSEIFDDQFSVERPDGSNFTLKIRSTKLEDSAMYFCASSAEGTDGYTFGSGTRLTVV.